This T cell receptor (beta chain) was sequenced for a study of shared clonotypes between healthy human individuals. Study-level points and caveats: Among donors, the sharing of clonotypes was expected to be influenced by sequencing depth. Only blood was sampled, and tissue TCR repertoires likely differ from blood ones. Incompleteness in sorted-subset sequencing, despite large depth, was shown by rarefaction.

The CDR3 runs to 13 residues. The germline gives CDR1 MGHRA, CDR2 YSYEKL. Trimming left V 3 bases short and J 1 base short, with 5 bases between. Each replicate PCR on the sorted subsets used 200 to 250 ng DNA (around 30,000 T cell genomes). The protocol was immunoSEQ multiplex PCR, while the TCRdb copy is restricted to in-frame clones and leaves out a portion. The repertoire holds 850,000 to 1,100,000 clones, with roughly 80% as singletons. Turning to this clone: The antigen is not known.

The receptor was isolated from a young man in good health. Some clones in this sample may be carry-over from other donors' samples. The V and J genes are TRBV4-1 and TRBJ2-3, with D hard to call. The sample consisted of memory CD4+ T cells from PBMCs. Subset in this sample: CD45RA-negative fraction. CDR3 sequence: CASSQRGTDTQYF. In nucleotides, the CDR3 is TGCGCCAGCAGCCAGCGCGGCACAGATACGCAGTATTTT.